The sample holds many counts of the clone carrying this T cell receptor beta chain. These data originate in a study of patients and donors after allogeneic stem cell transplantation. TCRdb redid the calling of the RT-PCR reads with MiXCR, one entry per CDR3 protein. The sample lists almost 90,000 distinct CDR3 sequences, 4.5% to 5% occurring once. Unmatched junction bases numbered 2, after V lost 0 bases and J lost 3 bases. Per germline, CDR1 SGDLS and CDR2 YYNGEE. The CDR3 totals 15 residues. Sequenced: blood, either unsorted or a sorted T cell fraction (not recorded which). The rearrangement uses TRBV9 and TRBJ2-5; 10 bases align to TRBD2. The origin of this receptor is a human donor who was either an allogeneic HSCT recipient or a stem cell or donor lymphocyte infusion donor (not recorded which). It is not recorded whose cells these are; they may come from a transplant donor. For the CDR3, the DNA is TGTGCCAGCAGCGTAGACGGGACTAGCGAAGAGACCCAGTACTTC. As protein: CASSVDGTSEETQYF.